These 5 T cell receptor beta chains were all obtained from the same sample, sequenced in a study of cytotoxic CD8 clonotypes in ibrutinib-treated CLL. Profiling relied on immunoSEQ multiplex PCR, and the TCRdb table lists in-frame clones only, not all of them. The profile covers some 130,000 clones, with 75% to 95% appearing a single time and roughly a tenth taken by the ten largest. The sequenced sample was PBMCs, obtained after 12 months of ibrutinib treatment. The receptors derive from a human donor with chronic lymphocytic leukemia.

The chain couples TRBV28 to TRBJ1-5; D gene uncertain. This CDR3 contains 12 residues. Germline CDR1 is MDHEN and CDR2 is SYDVKM. Trimming took 5 bases from V and 6 from J, leaving 8 bases between them. CDR3 DNA sequence: TGTGCCAGCAGTGATCCGGGTCAGCCCCAGCATTTT. Residues: CASSDPGQPQHF.

The chain couples TRBV6-1 to TRBJ2-7; D uncertain. The germline V gene encodes CDR1 MNHNS and CDR2 SASEGT. The CDR3 is made up of 11 amino acids. The germline V and J ends were trimmed by 3 bases and 7 bases, with 7 bases remaining between them. The DNA of the CDR3 is TGTGCCAGCAGTGATTCGACTGAGCAGTACTTC. Its translation is CASSDSTEQYF.

The rearrangement joins TRBV5-1 to TRBJ2-3, with D uncertain. V lost 4 bases to trimming and J lost 6 bases, with 27 bases between them. Germline values: CDR1 SGHRS, CDR2 YFSETQ. This CDR3 has 18 amino acids. The CDR3 nucleotides are TGCGCCAGCAGCCGTCTTGCAGGCCTGGGCGAGTTACCGGATACGCAGTATTTT. Residues: CASSRLAGLGELPDTQYF.

The J gene is TRBJ2-7, the V gene TRBV6-5; D might be TRBD2 (6 bases). V was pared by 7 bases and J by 0 bases, with 16 bases between. The CDR3 runs to 15 residues. Germline-derived CDR1 and CDR2 are MNHEY and SVGAGI. CDR3 sequence reads: CASILTAGSSYEQYF. For the CDR3, the DNA is TGTGCCAGCATTCTGACAGCGGGCAGCTCCTACGAGCAGTACTTC.

This chain links TRBV5-6 with TRBJ2-5, with a tentative D call TRBD1 (6 bases). Looked up from germline, CDR1 is SGHDT and CDR2 is YYEEEE. The CDR3 is 14 residues long. Trimming left V 3 bases short and J 5 bases short, with 14 bases between. The CDR3 here is CASSSLQGMETQYF. The CDR3 coding sequence is TGTGCCAGCAGCTCGTTACAGGGAATGGAGACCCAGTACTTC.